This T cell receptor (beta chain) was observed in a study of blood T cells in healthy people across ages. General study findings and limits: In older individuals, TCR beta diversity per million T cells was lower, falling roughly linearly with age.

Concerning this clonotype: Its antigen is not known.

Germline loops: CDR1 MNHEY, CDR2 SMNVEV (reference sequence). V shed 7 bases, J shed 7 bases, and the junction held 23 bases outside the gene matches. This CDR3 has 20 residues. The use of a sample-barcoded 5' primer and a J-beta primer mix characterized a second PCR of 7 to 11 cycles. TCRdb reprocessed the 5' RACE reads with MiXCR, giving one entry per CDR3 protein. The repertoire holds about 1 million distinct CDR3 sequences, with more than 35% as singletons. The sequenced material came from blood. The rearrangement joins TRBV27 to TRBJ1-6, with 9 positions matching TRBD1. The origin of this receptor is an older woman in good health. CDR3 DNA: TGTGCCAGCAATCTCCGGGACAGGGCCTTTCCTAAAGGGACAAATTCACCCCTCCACTTT. Translated: CASNLRDRAFPKGTNSPLHF.